These 27 T cell receptor beta chains were all obtained from the same sample, sequenced in a study of beta chain features in type 1 diabetes (dated 2018 in TCRdb). The full study reports these points: A moderate but significant shortening of TCRB CDR3 length was observed in type 1 diabetes patients in all four CD4+ subsets.

Library preparation used the immunoSEQ multiplex PCR assay. The entire isolated RNA was reverse transcribed using the High Capacity cDNA Reverse Transcription Kit, and thus expressed TCRB transcripts were sequenced. TCRdb retrieved this table from immuneACCESS and kept in-frame rearrangements only. Not all clones are present; in checked studies, unresolved V genes account for under half, and no reason is known for the remainder. The sample records a few hundred thousand clones, roughly 13% of which are singletons. The ten most abundant clones make up nearly 0.015% of the sample. The antigens these receptors bind are not known. Source material: naive CD4+ T cells from blood. Taken with the paper, the label for cell subset or site translates to: true naive CD4+ T cells. These receptors all stem from a woman between 18 and 30 years old with type 1 diabetes.

The gene calls are TRBV7-9 and TRBJ1-1, with D maybe TRBD1 (5 bases). The germline V gene has CDR1 SEHNR and CDR2 FQNEAQ (reference sequence). Trimming pared 5 bases from V and 4 bases from J, leaving 14 bases between. The CDR3 spans 14 residues. The DNA for the CDR3 is TGTGCCAGCAGCGACCAGGGAGGTGGCACTGAAGCTTTCTTT. This encodes CASSDQGGGTEAFF.

This rearrangement joins TRBV28 to TRBJ2-2; TRBD1 matches 8 bases. CDR3 length equals 15 residues. The V gene's germline CDR1 is MDHEN and CDR2 SYDVKM. V dropped 2 bases and J dropped 3; count of bases not matched to a gene: 2. The CDR3 is CASSLGTGYTGELFF. The CDR3 DNA reads TGTGCCAGCAGTTTAGGGACAGGTTACACCGGGGAGCTGTTTTTT.

This clone has more than one count but fewer than ten. The V gene is TRBV29-1, the J gene TRBJ1-2; TRBD1 aligns across 7 bases. This CDR3 is 16 amino acids long. CDR1 and CDR2 from the germline V gene are SQVTM and ANQGSEA. V shed 6 bases, J shed 2 bases, and the junction held 15 bases outside the gene matches. CDR3 coding DNA: TGCAGCGTCGATAACTTAAGGGACAGACTGAACTATGGCTACACCTTC. It yields the protein CSVDNLRDRLNYGYTF.

The sample holds a few counts of this clone. The same CDR3 arises from other DNA sequences in this sample as well. V is TRBV29-1 and J is TRBJ1-3; 7 bases are shared with TRBD1. CDR1 SQVTM and CDR2 ANQGSEA come from the germline V gene. Trimming took 7 bases from V and 4 from J; bases not matched to a gene: 4. The CDR3 consists of 12 residues. CDR3 DNA: TGCAGCGCGGGGACAGTCGGAAACACCATATATTTT. Its protein is CSAGTVGNTIYF. Looking up the rest from reference TRBV29-1 and TRBJ1-3 gives the full variable domain: SAVISQKPSRDICQRGTSLTIQCQVDSQVTMMFWYRQQPGQSLTLIATANQGSEATYESGFVIDKFPISRPNLTFSTLTVSNMSPEDSSIYLCSAGTVGNTIYFGEGSWLTVV.

In this sample, this clone turned up a few times. This chain connects TRBV2 to TRBJ1-3; tentatively, D is TRBD1 (5 bases). CDR1 SNHLY and CDR2 FYNNEI come from the germline V gene. With 9 bases removed from V and 0 bases from J, the gap between germline ends came to 9 bases. There are 13 residues in the CDR3. The CDR3: CARRQSSGNTIYF. The CDR3 DNA reads TGTGCCAGGAGACAGTCCTCTGGAAACACCATATATTTT.

The rearrangement links TRBV18 to TRBJ1-2, with 8 bases that match TRBD1. The germline CDR1 and CDR2 sequences are KGHSH and LQKENI. V lost 6 bases and J lost 3; bases outside the gene matches: 12. The CDR3 has 16 amino acids. In DNA form, the CDR3 reads TGTGCCAGCTCCGCCCAGTCCGGGACAGGTGACTATGGCTACACCTTC. Translation gives CASSAQSGTGDYGYTF.

This clone appeared a few times. J is TRBJ2-5 and V is TRBV14; D may be TRBD1 (6 bases). From germline, CDR1 is SGHDN and CDR2 FVKESK. Deletions cut 0 bases from V and 2 bases from J, with 16 bases between. CDR3 size: 17 residues. CDR3 in amino acids: CASSQDGRRGIQETQYF. CDR3 DNA: TGTGCCAGCAGCCAAGATGGTCGCAGGGGAATACAAGAGACCCAGTACTTC.

The rearrangement links TRBV18 to TRBJ2-2, with 9 bases fitting TRBD2. CDR1 and CDR2 (germline): KGHSH, LQKENI. Trimming removed 4 bases from V and 0 bases from J; junction bases left unmatched: 3. This CDR3 region has 16 residues. CDR3 loop: CASSRASGTNTGELFF. The CDR3 DNA sequence: TGTGCCAGCTCACGTGCTAGCGGGACGAACACCGGGGAGCTGTTTTTT. Full variable domain (missing parts from reference TRBV18 and TRBJ2-2): NAGVMQNPRHLVRRRGQEARLRCSPMKGHSHVYWYRQLPEEGLKFMVYLQKENIIDESGMPKERFSAEFPKEGPSILRIQQVVRGDSAAYFCASSRASGTNTGELFFGEGSRLTVL.

This chain joins TRBV18 and TRBJ2-1; 7 nucleotides line up with TRBD2. Germline V lookup: CDR1 KGHSH, CDR2 LQKENI. This CDR3 region has 14 residues. V dropped 3 bases and J dropped 9; count of bases not matched to a gene: 8. The CDR3 DNA reads as TGTGCCAGCTCACCTGGACTAGAGCGGATTGAGCAGTTCTTC. It yields the protein CASSPGLERIEQFF. The complete variable domain, with remaining parts taken from reference TRBV18 and TRBJ2-1, reads NAGVMQNPRHLVRRRGQEARLRCSPMKGHSHVYWYRQLPEEGLKFMVYLQKENIIDESGMPKERFSAEFPKEGPSILRIQQVVRGDSAAYFCASSPGLERIEQFFGPGTRLTVL.

The rearrangement uses TRBV5-1 and TRBJ2-3; TRBD2 matches at 8 bases. With V trimmed by 6 bases and J by 6 bases, 18 bases remained unmatched. This CDR3 spans 17 amino acids. In germline, CDR1 is SGHRS, CDR2 YFSETQ. This chain's CDR3 is CASTDDGTGGQGDTQYF. In DNA form, the CDR3 reads TGCGCCAGCACCGACGACGGGACGGGAGGGCAGGGCGATACGCAGTATTTT.

This clone was picked up a small number of times. This rearrangement joins TRBV30 to TRBJ1-1; TRBD1 is a possible D gene (6 bases). Germline CDR1 GTSNPN, CDR2 SVGIG (reference sequence). Trimming stripped 3 bases from V and 7 bases from J, with 12 bases between. CDR3 size: 12 residues. This chain's CDR3 is CAWSPRGREAFF. CDR3 DNA sequence: TGTGCCTGGAGCCCCAGGGGCCGTGAAGCTTTCTTT.

The chain employs TRBV2 and TRBJ1-1, with 7 bases lining up with TRBD1. After removal of 6 bases from V and 7 bases from J, the junction contained 11 bases not matched to a gene. This CDR3 contains 14 residues. Germline-derived CDR1 and CDR2 are SNHLY and FYNNEI. The DNA of the CDR3 is TGTGCCAGCAGCCCTTACAGGGGATTTGGTGAAGCTTTCTTT. It specifies CASSPYRGFGEAFF.

This clone has a handful of counts. Other nucleotide sequences from this sample produce the same CDR3. The chain is built from TRBV5-1 and TRBJ2-5, with 14 bases fitting TRBD2. The CDR3 consists of 15 residues. Germline trimming cut 4 bases from V and 5 bases from J; bases unmatched to any gene: 4. CDR1 is SGHRS and CDR2 is YFSETQ in the germline V gene. The CDR3 DNA follows: TGCGCCAGCAGCCCGGGACTAGCGGGAGCCGAGACCCAGTACTTC. Its translation is CASSPGLAGAETQYF.

In this sample, this clone turned up a few times. This chain connects TRBV7-2 to TRBJ1-1; 7 bases are a match to TRBD1. Germline CDR1 is SGHTA and CDR2 is FQGNSA. The CDR3 is 14 amino acids. V lost 5 bases to trimming and J lost 0 bases; unmatched junction nucleotides: 3. CDR3 coding DNA: TGTGCCAGCAGCCCGGGACAGTTGAACACTGAAGCTTTCTTT. Its protein is CASSPGQLNTEAFF.

The chain's CDR3 is CASSFREHQETQYF. In DNA form, the CDR3 reads TGTGCCAGCAGCTTTAGGGAGCACCAAGAGACCCAGTACTTC. The V and J genes are TRBV7-2 and TRBJ2-5; D possibly corresponds to TRBD2 (5 bases). The V gene lost 3 bases and the J gene lost 0 bases, with 8 bases spanning the gap. This CDR3 region has 14 residues. Germline CDR1 SGHTA, CDR2 FQGNSA.

The chain carries TRBV5-1 and TRBJ2-7; TRBD2 matches at 8 bases. The germline V gene has CDR1 SGHRS and CDR2 YFSETQ. The junction had 5 bases not matched to a gene; V was cut back by 0 bases and J by 6 bases. This CDR3 is 14 amino acids long. The CDR3 sequence: CASSLGAGALEQYF. The CDR3 DNA reads as TGCGCCAGCAGCTTGGGAGCGGGGGCCCTCGAGCAGTACTTC.

This clone was counted between two and nine times. The chain recombines TRBV9 with TRBJ2-3; 8 bases are shared with TRBD1. V shed 3 bases, J shed 3 bases, and the junction held 6 bases outside the gene matches. There are 15 residues in the CDR3. Germline V CDR1 and CDR2: SGDLS, YYNGEE. CDR3 residues: CASSAGQGLTDTQYF. CDR3 DNA: TGTGCCAGCAGCGCTGGACAGGGTTTAACAGATACGCAGTATTTT.

The chain is built from TRBV7-3 and TRBJ2-6; possibly TRBD2 for D (6 bases). The CDR3 is made up of 16 amino acids. The ends were cut back, 5 bases at V and 0 bases at J, with 11 bases in the middle. CDR1 and CDR2 (germline): SGHTA, FQGTGA. The CDR3 sequence is CASSPGLRSGANVLTF. In DNA form, the CDR3 reads TGTGCCAGCAGCCCGGGACTCCGCTCTGGGGCCAACGTCCTGACTTTC.

The rearrangement joins TRBV5-4 to TRBJ2-6; the D is unclear. Deletions cut 3 bases from V and 0 bases from J, with 7 bases between. Germline V gene lookup returns CDR1 SGHNT and CDR2 YYREEE (reference sequence). There are 15 residues in the CDR3. The CDR3 protein is CASSSPGSGANVLTF. As DNA, the CDR3 is TGTGCCAGCAGCTCTCCAGGCTCTGGGGCCAACGTCCTGACTTTC.

The J gene is TRBJ2-1, the V gene TRBV11-2; D call uncertain. CDR1 is SGHAT, CDR2 FQNNGV, per germline. V was shortened by 1 base and J by 9 bases, with 7 bases between the two germline ends. The CDR3 is 12 residues long. The CDR3 coding sequence is TGTGCCAGCAGCTTAGTTTCTAGTGAGCAGTTCTTC. It encodes CASSLVSSEQFF. The full variable domain, its missing parts supplied by reference TRBV11-2 and TRBJ2-1, is EAGVAQSPRYKIIEKRQSVAFWCNPISGHATLYWYQQILGQGPKLLIQFQNNGVVDDSQLPKDRFSAERLKGVDSTLKIQPAKLEDSAVYLCASSLVSSEQFFGPGTRLTVL.

V and J are TRBV5-1 and TRBJ2-2, with TRBD1 identical over 10 bases. The ends lost 4 bases at V and 5 bases at J; junction bases unmatched: 5. Looked up from germline, CDR1 is SGHRS and CDR2 is YFSETQ. The CDR3 contains 15 residues. CDR3 nucleotides: TGCGCCAGCAGCAACGGACAGGGGGGAACCGGGGAGCTGTTTTTT. Amino acids: CASSNGQGGTGELFF.

The chain employs TRBV27 and TRBJ2-5; 11 nucleotides align to TRBD2. Trimming removed 6 bases from V and 1 base from J; junction bases left unmatched: 10. From germline, CDR1 is MNHEY and CDR2 SMNVEV (reference sequence). The CDR3 covers 17 residues. DNA for the CDR3: TGTGCCAGCAGCGGGAGTAGCGGGAGGGCCCGCCAAGAGACCCAGTACTTC. Protein sequence: CASSGSSGRARQETQYF.

The table lists this clone with a few counts. The chain joins TRBV19 to TRBJ2-1; 9 nucleotides align to TRBD2. The CDR3 contains 14 residues. Losses at the gene ends were 1 base for V and 6 bases for J; bases not matched to a gene: 1. Germline CDR1 reads LNHDA; CDR2 reads SQIVND (reference sequence). The CDR3 here is CASSIGLAANEQFF. In DNA, the CDR3 is TGTGCCAGTAGTATAGGACTAGCGGCCAATGAGCAGTTCTTC. Variable domain in full (rest from reference TRBV19 and TRBJ2-1): DGGITQSPKYLFRKEGQNVTLSCEQNLNHDAMYWYRQDPGQGLRLIYYSQIVNDFQKGDIAEGYSVSREKKESFPLTVTSAQKNPTAFYLCASSIGLAANEQFFGPGTRLTVL.

This clone has a handful of counts. The chain has TRBV30 and TRBJ2-3, with TRBD2 identical over 7 bases. Germline loops: CDR1 GTSNPN, CDR2 SVGIG (reference sequence). V trimming: 5 bases; J trimming: 2 bases; junction bases outside the gene matches: 10. This CDR3 has 15 residues. The CDR3 DNA follows: TGTGCCTGGGGATCCTGGCGGGAGAACACAGATACGCAGTATTTT. Translation gives CAWGSWRENTDTQYF.

This chain uses TRBV19 with TRBJ1-2; the D gene is possibly TRBD1 (5 bases). V shed 0 bases and J shed 8 bases, with 19 bases lying between them. This CDR3 spans 16 amino acids. The germline V gene encodes CDR1 LNHDA and CDR2 SQIVND (reference sequence). CDR3 bases: TGTGCCAGTAGTATAGATTCGAATTCGGGGGTAGACGGCTACACCTTC. It encodes CASSIDSNSGVDGYTF.

The V gene is TRBV4-1, the J gene TRBJ1-3, with D perhaps TRBD1 (6 bases). The CDR3 length is 15 residues. With 4 bases removed from V and 1 base from J, the gap between germline ends came to 11 bases. Germline CDR1 and CDR2: MGHRA and YSYEKL. CDR3 region: CASSPPDRSGNTIYF. The CDR3 coding sequence is TGCGCCAGCAGCCCGCCCGACAGGTCTGGAAACACCATATATTTT.

In its sample, this clone was seen a few times. The chain is built from TRBV7-2 and TRBJ2-3, with 7 bases aligning to TRBD2. The junction had 3 bases not matched to a gene; V was cut back by 2 bases and J by 1 base. The CDR3 covers 15 residues. Germline CDR1 reads SGHTA; CDR2 reads FQGNSA. CDR3 coding DNA: TGTGCCAGCAGCTTAACAAGCGGGGGCACAGATACGCAGTATTTT. Its protein is CASSLTSGGTDTQYF.